This entry is about one T cell receptor (beta chain). This sample was included in a study of OX40 agonist ivuxolimab in advanced cancers. This table comes from immunoSEQ multiplex PCR, and its TCRdb copy is limited to in-frame clones, with some not included. The sample has around 20,000 clones; about 85% are singletons. The CDR3 length is 16 residues. V gave up 4 bases and J gave up 2 bases; unmatched junction bases: 8. Germline V gene sequence: CDR1 SGHRS, CDR2 YFSETQ. The gene calls are TRBV5-1 and TRBJ2-2; 7 nucleotides align to TRBD1. Sequencing used CD4+ or CD8+ T cells sorted from blood, obtained in a trial of the OX40 agonist ivuxolimab. The receptor's source is an adult with an advanced solid tumor such as melanoma, head and neck, liver or kidney cancer. CDR3 sequence (DNA): TGCGCCAGCAGCCCAGCGACAGGGTCTAACACCGGGGAGCTGTTTTTT. Residues: CASSPATGSNTGELFF.